This T cell receptor (beta chain) was recovered during a study of shared clonotypes between healthy human individuals. Study-level background: The donor group consisted of two women and a few men, aged 18 to 49. Findings and caveats of the study: Clonotypes not shared had lower generation probabilities than those common to all four donors.

This clone was detected only a few times. As yet, its antigen is unknown. Researchers partitioned CD4+ cells into CD45RA+ naive and CD45RA-negative memory subsets. Germline values: CDR1 MNHNY, CDR2 SVGAGI (reference sequence). The CDR3 covers 10 residues. The V and J ends lost 7 bases and 10 bases respectively, with 5 bases between them. The repertoire was sequenced with immunoSEQ multiplex PCR; TCRdb's copy has only in-frame clones and lacks some. The sample holds over a million clones, 65% to 80% seen once. Sequenced material: memory CD4+ T cells sorted from blood. Documented subset: CD45RA-negative fraction. The genes are TRBV6-6 and TRBJ1-6; the D is unclear. The clonotype was recovered from a young man in good health. The DNA of the CDR3 is TGTGCCAGCAATGACTCACCCCTCCACTTT. Protein sequence: CASNDSPLHF.